The 14 T cell receptor beta chains in this list originate from one sample, sequenced in a study of blood T cell repertoires in COVID-19. TCRdb's copy holds only in-frame clones and misses some; the assay was immunoSEQ multiplex PCR. In the table there are approximately 100,000 clones, roughly 89% of which are singletons. The material sequenced was peripheral blood. These receptors were obtained from a man between 65 and 80 years old with acute or convalescent COVID-19.

The gene calls are TRBV5-1 and TRBJ1-2; D gene ambiguous. The CDR3 has 15 amino acids. CDR1 and CDR2 (germline): SGHRS, YFSETQ. Trimming removed 0 bases at V and 0 bases at J, with 9 bases between. CDR3 nucleotide sequence: TGCGCCAGCAGCTTGGATCAGCTAGCTAACTATGGCTACACCTTC. It codes for CASSLDQLANYGYTF.

The chain carries TRBV5-4 and TRBJ1-3; D may be TRBD1 (6 bases). Germline CDR1 and CDR2: SGHNT and YYREEE (reference sequence). This CDR3 is 14 amino acids long. Trimming cost V 1 base and J 4 bases, with 9 bases left between them. The CDR3 DNA follows: TGTGCCAGCAGCTTGTTAGGGGGAGGAAACACCATATATTTT. It encodes CASSLLGGGNTIYF. The whole variable domain, filled in from reference TRBV5-4 and TRBJ1-3, reads ETGVTQSPTHLIKTRGQQVTLRCSSQSGHNTVSWYQQALGQGPQFIFQYYREEENGRGNFPPRFSGLQFPNYSSELNVNALELDDSALYLCASSLLGGGNTIYFGEGSWLTVV.

A single count supports this clone. The chain employs TRBV6-2 or TRBV6-3 and TRBJ2-3; D gene ambiguous. Germline values: CDR1 MNHEY, CDR2 SVGEGT. Between the trimmed V and J ends, which lost 2 bases and 8 bases, there was a span of 8 bases. The CDR3 has 12 residues. The CDR3 here is CASSYARSTQYF. The CDR3 coding sequence is TGTGCCAGCAGTTACGCTCGGAGTACGCAGTATTTT.

The rearrangement uses TRBV2 and TRBJ1-1, with TRBD1 matching 7 bases. CDR1 is SNHLY, CDR2 FYNNEI, per germline. This CDR3 region has 13 residues. V dropped 10 bases and J dropped 8; count of bases not matched to a gene: 13. DNA of the CDR3: TGTGCCAACACTTACAGGGGAGGAAGCGAAGCTTTCTTT. Translated: CANTYRGGSEAFF.

This chain uses TRBV7-8 with TRBJ1-1; weak D call: TRBD1 (5 bases). With 1 base removed from V and 3 bases from J, the gap between germline ends came to 12 bases. This CDR3 comprises 15 residues. Germline CDR1 SGHVS, CDR2 FQNEAQ. CDR3 nucleotide sequence: TGTGCCAGCAGCTTAGGGGCAGGGTCGTACACTGAAGCTTTCTTT. This codes for CASSLGAGSYTEAFF.

This clone has more than one count but fewer than ten. The chain links TRBV18 to TRBJ1-1; D is undetermined. The V end lost 2 bases, the J end lost 1 base, and 5 bases lay between the germline ends. Per germline, CDR1 KGHSH and CDR2 LQKENI. There are 13 residues in the CDR3. In DNA form, the CDR3 reads TGTGCCAGCTCACCATCGGGGAACACTGAAGCTTTCTTT. Protein sequence: CASSPSGNTEAFF. The whole variable domain, remainder taken from reference TRBV18 and TRBJ1-1, is NAGVMQNPRHLVRRRGQEARLRCSPMKGHSHVYWYRQLPEEGLKFMVYLQKENIIDESGMPKERFSAEFPKEGPSILRIQQVVRGDSAAYFCASSPSGNTEAFFGQGTRLTVV.

V gene TRBV2 combines with J gene TRBJ1-5; D is possibly TRBD1 (6 bases). Germline V gives CDR1 SNHLY, CDR2 FYNNEI. Trimming pared 6 bases from V and 11 bases from J, leaving 20 bases between. This CDR3 has 14 amino acids. The CDR3 sequence is CASSGQPLISSQHF. The CDR3 nucleotides are TGTGCCAGCAGCGGACAGCCTCTGATCAGTTCCCAGCATTTT.

The rearrangement links TRBV19 to TRBJ1-4, with TRBD1 identical over 8 bases. From germline, CDR1 is LNHDA and CDR2 SQIVND (reference sequence). This CDR3 region has 13 residues. V was clipped by 7 bases and J by 5 bases; unmatched bases: 3. The CDR3 spells CASNRGDNEKLFF. CDR3 nucleotides: TGTGCCAGTAACAGGGGGGACAATGAAAAACTGTTTTTT. The full variable domain, completed using reference TRBV19 and TRBJ1-4, is DGGITQSPKYLFRKEGQNVTLSCEQNLNHDAMYWYRQDPGQGLRLIYYSQIVNDFQKGDIAEGYSVSREKKESFPLTVTSAQKNPTAFYLCASNRGDNEKLFFGSGTQLSVL.

V usage is TRBV5-4 and J usage is TRBJ1-1; D unclear. The CDR3 totals 13 residues. Germline loops: CDR1 SGHNT, CDR2 YYREEE (reference sequence). Trimming shortened V by 2 bases and J by 5 bases, and 10 bases separated the two germline ends. CDR3 in amino acids: CASSFSGRTEAFF. CDR3 DNA sequence: TGTGCCAGCAGCTTTTCGGGTCGTACTGAAGCTTTCTTT.

This clone has a single count. The V call is TRBV14, the J call TRBJ2-7; 13 bases agree with TRBD2. CDR3 length: 17 amino acids. Germline V lookup: CDR1 SGHDN, CDR2 FVKESK. V dropped 4 bases and J dropped 6; count of bases not matched to a gene: 12. The CDR3 region is CASSLWTSGGIVREQYF. CDR3 bases: TGTGCCAGCAGCCTGTGGACTAGCGGGGGTATAGTACGCGAGCAGTACTTC.

The rearrangement joins TRBV3-1 (or the pseudogene TRBV3-2) to TRBJ1-2, with TRBD1 matching 8 bases. Per germline, CDR1 LGHDT and CDR2 YNNKEL (reference sequence). V was pared by 4 bases and J by 3 bases, with 7 bases of the junction left unmatched. The CDR3 covers 15 residues. The DNA for the CDR3 is TGTGCCAGCAGCCTCAAATTGACAGGGGACTATGGCTACACCTTC. Translating it yields CASSLKLTGDYGYTF.

This clone was seen a handful of times. The chain recombines TRBV6-5 with TRBJ1-2; 7 positions agree with TRBD1. Trimming cost V 3 bases and J 8 bases; bases outside gene matches: 9. There are 14 residues in the CDR3. Germline values: CDR1 MNHEY, CDR2 SVGAGI. The CDR3: CASSYENRGRGYTF. CDR3 coding DNA: TGTGCCAGCAGTTATGAAAACAGGGGTCGGGGCTACACCTTC.

The J gene is TRBJ2-3, the V gene TRBV19; TRBD2 matches at 12 bases. CDR3 size: 16 residues. Germline values: CDR1 LNHDA, CDR2 SQIVND (reference sequence). With V trimmed by 4 bases and J by 6 bases, 8 bases remained unmatched. The CDR3 protein is CASSRRLAGVGDTQYF. CDR3 nucleotides: TGTGCCAGTAGTAGACGACTAGCGGGAGTTGGGGATACGCAGTATTTT. Full variable domain (remainder filled in from reference TRBV19 and TRBJ2-3): DGGITQSPKYLFRKEGQNVTLSCEQNLNHDAMYWYRQDPGQGLRLIYYSQIVNDFQKGDIAEGYSVSREKKESFPLTVTSAQKNPTAFYLCASSRRLAGVGDTQYFGPGTRLTVL.

This sequence joins TRBV28 and TRBJ2-1; D may be TRBD2 (5 bases). The germline V and J ends were trimmed by 4 bases and 8 bases, with 24 bases remaining between them. The CDR3 is made up of 17 amino acids. Germline lookup yields CDR1 MDHEN and CDR2 SYDVKM. The DNA for the CDR3 is TGTGCCAGCAGTTCCTCTATGTCGAGGGAGAATTGGGATGAGCAGTTCTTC. Its protein is CASSSSMSRENWDEQFF.